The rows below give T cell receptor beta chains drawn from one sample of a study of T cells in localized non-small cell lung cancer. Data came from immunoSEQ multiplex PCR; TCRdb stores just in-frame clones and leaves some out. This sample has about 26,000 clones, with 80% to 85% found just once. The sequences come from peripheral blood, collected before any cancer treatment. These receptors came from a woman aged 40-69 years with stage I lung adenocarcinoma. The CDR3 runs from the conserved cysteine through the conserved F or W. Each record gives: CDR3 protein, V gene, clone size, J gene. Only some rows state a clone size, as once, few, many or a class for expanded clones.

CASRGLAGGGSYNEQFF TRBV5-8 NA TRBJ2-1
CASTLEGNQPQHF TRBV19 NA TRBJ1-5
CASRSEVGDYGYTF TRBV4-1 NA TRBJ1-2
CAWGRDRGLHEQYF TRBV30 NA TRBJ2-7
CASSTGQHYGYTF TRBV5-6 NA TRBJ1-2
CASRGDGIYGYTF TRBV2 few TRBJ1-2
CASSPMGGVDTEAFF TRBV5-6 NA TRBJ1-1
CASSLIGGLGTEAFF TRBV27 NA TRBJ1-1
CASSRITGDTQYF TRBV7-6 NA TRBJ2-3
CASSLLRTAGEQYF TRBV7-2 NA TRBJ2-7
CASSRDNTEAFF TRBV7-9 NA TRBJ1-1
CASSVVPGTFNNEQFF TRBV9 NA TRBJ2-1
CASSLEGAISPLHF TRBV7-2 NA TRBJ1-6
CASSRGQLNTEAFF TRBV14 NA TRBJ1-1
CASSLEASIWSYTF TRBV11-2 NA TRBJ1-2
CASSASGTDTQYF TRBV7-9 NA TRBJ2-3
CASSPPGGIGFSSGANVLTF TRBV5-4 NA TRBJ2-6
CASSLVGQGNYGYTF TRBV7-2 NA TRBJ1-2
CASSLGEDRVNEKLFF TRBV5-1 NA TRBJ1-4
CASTPDREVPKETQYF TRBV6-4 NA TRBJ2-5
CASSPSGGDGVETQYF TRBV11-2 NA TRBJ2-5
CASSLRTGVVNEKLFF TRBV7-6 NA TRBJ1-4
CASSPAYLVSGNTIYF TRBV14 NA TRBJ1-3
CASSVSGDLPISGANVLTF TRBV9 NA TRBJ2-6
CASSIGGSHSPLHF TRBV19 NA TRBJ1-6
CASSHLGLAVYNEQFF TRBV4-1 NA TRBJ2-1
CASSARTGLGYTF TRBV6-5 NA TRBJ1-2
CASSKGGSSEKLFF TRBV6-5 NA TRBJ1-4
CASSLGPGFGTQYF TRBV5-1 NA TRBJ2-5
CASSARTGNSPLHF TRBV9 NA TRBJ1-6
CASARDSQAATNEKLFF TRBV10-3 NA TRBJ1-4
CASSSRENYGYTF TRBV6-5 NA TRBJ1-2
CAISARDSTDTQYF TRBV10-3 NA TRBJ2-3
CASSSRASSAGANVLTF TRBV5-6 NA TRBJ2-6
CASSSGTGGGYGYTF TRBV5-6 NA TRBJ1-2
CASGLYRGAEAFF TRBV12-5 few TRBJ1-1
CASGLPSGGPSSYNEQFF TRBV12-5 NA TRBJ2-1
CASSRDSNSYEQYF TRBV21-1 few TRBJ2-7
CASSLGHKSSGNTIYF TRBV11-1 NA TRBJ1-3
CASSHGQGDSGNTIYF TRBV7-9 NA TRBJ1-3
CAISRIAGDEQYF TRBV10-3 NA TRBJ2-7
CARSGSETGHGGYTF TRBV30 NA TRBJ1-2
CASSIQGYYGYTF TRBV19 NA TRBJ1-2
CASSLGRGTDTQYF TRBV11-3 once TRBJ2-3
CASSQERGAPRTEAFF TRBV4-3 NA TRBJ1-1
CASSYLERNEQFF TRBV6-5 NA TRBJ2-1
CASSHDLAGENTGELFF TRBV4-3 once TRBJ2-2
CATSREVRAFF TRBV15 once TRBJ1-1
CSAHRVGEKLFF TRBV29-1 once TRBJ1-4
CASREDRGQTEAFF TRBV6-5 NA TRBJ1-1